This T cell receptor beta chain was documented in a study of shared clonotypes between healthy human individuals. Study outcomes and limitations: Unshared clonotypes carried lower generation probabilities than those common to all four donors. Expectations were that clonotype sharing among donors would be affected by sequencing depth.

Sequenced by immunoSEQ multiplex PCR; TCRdb stores in-frame clones only, minus some. The sample records around 510,000 clones, about 96% being singletons. Comment on this clone: Its antigen is undetermined.

The CDR3 length is 15 residues. The V end lost 2 bases, the J end lost 0 bases, and 6 bases lay between the germline ends. In germline, CDR1 is SGDLS, CDR2 YYNGEE. Sample: naive CD4+ T cells sorted from blood. Subset meaning: CD45RA+ positively selected. The source of this sequence is a woman in her 30s in good health. The rearrangement joins TRBV9 to TRBJ2-6; no clear D. The CDR3 DNA follows: TGTGCCAGCAGCGTCGATGTCTCTGGGGCCAACGTCCTGACTTTC. Its translation: CASSVDVSGANVLTF.